The TCR beta chain described here comes from a study of blood T cell repertoires in COVID-19. Trimming took 4 bases from V and 0 from J; bases not matched to a gene: 7. The CDR3 is 17 residues long. The germline V gene has CDR1 LGHNA and CDR2 YNFKEQ. The cohort comprised adults aged about 18 to 89 years residing in about two dozen US areas. Source study methods: Amplifying reference gene primers gave estimates of nucleated cell counts. Sequencing was performed with immunoSEQ multiplex PCR; in TCRdb, only in-frame clones are kept and a portion is missing. V and J calls and clone size are given by that table; D and trimming were obtained from the DNA. The table has approximately 240,000 clones, roughly 90% seen once.

Sequencing used PBMCs or T cells enriched from blood (not recorded which). V and J are TRBV4-2 and TRBJ2-3; 10 nucleotides agree with TRBD2. The origin of this receptor is a woman in her forties or fifties in a cohort exposed to, infected with or recovered from COVID-19 (not recorded which). This CDR3 reads CASSRGTSAESTDTQYF. The DNA for the CDR3 is TGTGCCAGCAGCCGAGGGACTAGCGCCGAAAGCACAGATACGCAGTATTTT.